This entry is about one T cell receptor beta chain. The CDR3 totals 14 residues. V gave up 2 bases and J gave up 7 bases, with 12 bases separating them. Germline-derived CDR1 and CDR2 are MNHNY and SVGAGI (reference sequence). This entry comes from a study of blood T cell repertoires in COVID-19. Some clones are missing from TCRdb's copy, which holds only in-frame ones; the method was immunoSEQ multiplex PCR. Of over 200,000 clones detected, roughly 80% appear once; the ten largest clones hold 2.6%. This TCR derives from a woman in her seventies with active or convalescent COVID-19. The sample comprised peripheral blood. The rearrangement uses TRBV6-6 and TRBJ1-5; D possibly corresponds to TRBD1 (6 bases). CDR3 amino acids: CASSYQGREQPQHF. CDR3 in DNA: TGTGCCAGCAGTTACCAGGGGCGAGAACAGCCCCAGCATTTT.